The 19 T cell receptor beta chains reported below all come from one sample, sequenced in a study of human T cells and chemical hapten exposure. It was unfractionated whole blood from which total RNA was extracted. One entry per CDR3 protein results from TCRdb running MiXCR on the 5' RACE reads. The table lists about 140,000 distinct CDR3 sequences, 4.1% of them singletons. These receptors were collected from a female donor in good health.

In this sample, this clonotype turned up many times. The chain has TRBV3-1 and TRBJ1-1; 8 bases map to TRBD1. The CDR3 is 13 amino acids. V was clipped by 6 bases and J by 7 bases; unmatched bases: 7. Per the germline V gene, CDR1 is LGHDT and CDR2 is YNNKEL (reference sequence). CDR3 sequence: CASRPGGDGEAFF. DNA of the CDR3: TGTGCCAGCAGACCAGGGGGCGATGGTGAAGCTTTCTTT.

This clonotype has at least ten counts. CDR3 in amino acids: CASSTAAGYTF. The CDR3 DNA sequence: TGTGCCAGCAGCACAGCGGCCGGCTACACCTTC. The chain recombines TRBV28 with TRBJ1-2; D is unclear. With 6 bases removed from V and 8 bases from J, the gap between germline ends came to 10 bases. Germline V CDR1 and CDR2: MDHEN, SYDVKM. There are 11 residues in the CDR3.

The rearrangement joins TRBV20-1 to TRBJ2-3, with a tentative D call TRBD1 (6 bases). Deletions cut 3 bases from V and 5 bases from J, with 9 bases between. This CDR3 spans 12 amino acids. From germline, CDR1 is DFQATT and CDR2 SNEGSKA (reference sequence). CDR3 in DNA: TGCAGTGCTAGCAGGGGTGAAGATACGCAGTATTTT. As protein: CSASRGEDTQYF.

V and J are TRBV19 and TRBJ2-1, with a weak D call TRBD2 (5 bases). This CDR3 region has 15 residues. Trimming took off 1 base at V and 7 bases at J, with 14 bases between the two ends. Germline V gives CDR1 LNHDA, CDR2 SQIVND (reference sequence). CDR3 loop: CASSIGARASNEQFF. In DNA form, the CDR3 reads TGTGCCAGTAGTATAGGGGCGAGGGCCTCGAATGAGCAGTTCTTC.

This chain joins TRBV5-4 and TRBJ1-1; no definite D call. The CDR3 extends over 15 amino acids. The germline gives CDR1 SGHNT, CDR2 YYREEE (reference sequence). V lost 0 bases and J lost 0, with 9 bases in between. CDR3 residues: CASSLVGRMNTEAFF. CDR3 bases: TGTGCCAGCAGCTTGGTGGGCAGAATGAACACTGAAGCTTTCTTT.

Details on this clonotype: Germline and junction disagree at one end, which may indicate a read error. The chain links TRBV9 to TRBJ2-3; D is possibly TRBD1 or TRBD2 (6 bases each). The CDR3 contains 14 residues. Germline lookup yields CDR1 SGDLS and CDR2 YYNGEE. The CDR3 is CASSPHRGADKQYF. The CDR3 DNA reads TGTGCCAGCAGCCCCCATAGGGGGGCAGATAAGCAGTATTTT.

The table lists this clonotype with many counts. The chain uses TRBV10-2 and TRBJ2-7, with TRBD2 identical over 10 bases. The V gene end was trimmed by 6 bases and the J gene end by 0 bases; junction bases not matched to a gene: 5. This CDR3 is built from 15 residues. Per germline, CDR1 WSHSY and CDR2 SAAADI. The CDR3 loop is CASRPSGGASYEQYF. Here the CDR3 DNA reads TGCGCCAGCAGACCCAGCGGGGGGGCCTCCTACGAGCAGTACTTC.

The rearrangement joins TRBV4-1 to TRBJ2-7; possibly TRBD2 for D (5 bases). Germline V lookup: CDR1 MGHRA, CDR2 YSYEKL. V lost 1 base, J lost 9 bases, and 19 bases lay in between. The CDR3 is 15 amino acids. Written as DNA, the CDR3 is TGCGCCAGCAGCCAAGGCCTCGGGATCGGATGGGGGCAGTACTTC. This sequence encodes CASSQGLGIGWGQYF.

The table lists this clonotype with many counts. This chain links TRBV30 with TRBJ1-2, with a possible D match to TRBD1 (5 bases). The germline V gene has CDR1 GTSNPN and CDR2 SVGIG (reference sequence). This CDR3 region has 15 residues. Deletions cut 2 bases from V and 6 bases from J, with 19 bases between. The CDR3 region is CAWSPEPGDVDGYTF. As DNA, the CDR3 is TGTGCCTGGAGTCCAGAGCCGGGGGATGTGGATGGCTACACCTTC. The full variable domain, completed using reference TRBV30 and TRBJ1-2, is SQTIHQWPATLVQPVGSPLSLECTVEGTSNPNLYWYRQAAGRGLQLLFYSVGIGQISSEVPQNLSASRPQDRQFILSSKKLLLSDSGFYLCAWSPEPGDVDGYTFGSGTRLTVV.

The sample holds many counts of this clonotype. The V call is TRBV5-1, the J call TRBJ1-6; 7 bases fit TRBD1. The V and J ends lost 0 bases and 6 bases, in that order; junction bases with no gene match: 6. CDR3 length equals 16 residues. Germline V gives CDR1 SGHRS, CDR2 YFSETQ. As DNA, the CDR3 is TGCGCCAGCAGCTTGGGGTCAGGGGGGGTTAATTCACCCCTCCACTTT. Its translation is CASSLGSGGVNSPLHF.

This clonotype was observed at least ten times. This chain connects TRBV11-2 to TRBJ2-3; D remains ambiguous. In germline, CDR1 is SGHAT, CDR2 FQNNGV. This CDR3 contains 14 residues. Deletions cut 0 bases from V and 6 bases from J, with 10 bases between. For the CDR3, the DNA is TGTGCCAGCAGCTTAGATCACCCCTTCGATACGCAGTATTTT. Protein sequence: CASSLDHPFDTQYF.

This clonotype came up many times. The chain carries TRBV30 and TRBJ1-1, with D maybe TRBD1 (5 bases). Trimming shortened V by 3 bases and J by 6 bases, and 17 bases separated the two germline ends. The length of the CDR3 is 14 residues. Per the germline V gene, CDR1 is GTSNPN and CDR2 is SVGIG (reference sequence). CDR3: CAWRGWGRSAEAFF. For the CDR3, the DNA is TGTGCCTGGAGAGGGTGGGGGAGGTCGGCTGAAGCTTTCTTT.

In this sample, this clonotype turned up many times. The chain combines TRBV12-3 or TRBV12-4 with TRBJ1-2; a weak D match, TRBD1 (5 bases). The CDR3 length is 13 residues. The V end lost 6 bases, the J end lost 5 bases, and 13 bases lay between the germline ends. This CDR3 is CASRGGIEYGYTF. CDR3 nucleotide sequence: TGTGCCAGCAGGGGGGGGATAGAATATGGCTACACCTTC.

This clonotype came up many times. The CDR3 reads CASSVLAGENTEAFF. The CDR3 coding sequence is TGTGCCAGCAGTGTCCTAGCAGGAGAGAACACTGAAGCTTTCTTT. The rearrangement uses TRBV6-2 or TRBV6-3 and TRBJ1-1; D is unresolved. Germline V gene data show CDR1 as MNHEY and CDR2 as SVGEGT. V was shortened by 5 bases and J by 1 base, with 14 bases between the two germline ends. The CDR3 contains 15 residues.

Only a few counts were recorded for this clonotype. V usage is TRBV3-1 and J usage is TRBJ1-5; the D gene is possibly TRBD1 (6 bases). Germline V gives CDR1 LGHDT, CDR2 YNNKEL (reference sequence). Trimming removed 4 bases from V and 6 bases from J, with 16 bases in between. The CDR3 has 15 amino acids. CDR3 DNA sequence: TGTGCCAGCAGCCCCACTCAGGGGAAGCTTCAGCCCCAGCATTTT. Amino acid sequence: CASSPTQGKLQPQHF.

This clonotype was recorded many times. Written as DNA, the CDR3 is TGTGCCAGCAGCATATTATCACCAACTAATGAAAAACTGTTTTTT. It specifies CASSILSPTNEKLFF. The rearrangement links TRBV21-1 to TRBJ1-4. TRBV21-1 is termed a pseudogene. There are 15 residues in the CDR3.

This clonotype was detected ten times or more. The V gene is TRBV28, the J gene TRBJ1-4, with 7 bases that match TRBD1. There are 15 residues in the CDR3. From germline, CDR1 is MDHEN and CDR2 SYDVKM. V lost 6 bases to trimming and J lost 7 bases; unmatched junction nucleotides: 11. The CDR3 protein is CASRNTGTAVEKLFF. DNA of the CDR3: TGTGCCAGCAGGAACACCGGGACAGCAGTTGAAAAACTGTTTTTT.

This clonotype was counted ten times or more. The chain links TRBV4-1 to TRBJ2-3; TRBD2 aligns across 10 bases. Germline CDR1 MGHRA, CDR2 YSYEKL. V trimming: 0 bases; J trimming: 1 base; junction bases outside the gene matches: 10. The CDR3 loop spans 19 amino acids. In DNA, the CDR3 is TGCGCCAGCAGCCAAGATCCTAAACGACTAGCGGGTGGCACAGATACGCAGTATTTT. Translating it yields CASSQDPKRLAGGTDTQYF.

This clonotype was seen repeatedly, ten times or more. The chain links TRBV12-3 or TRBV12-4 to TRBJ1-5; no firm D call. Trimming pared 3 bases from V and 4 bases from J, leaving 19 bases between. The length of the CDR3 is 17 residues. The CDR3 region has the DNA TGTGCCAGCAGTTTGATCTTGTCGGGGAGTCCGAATCAGCCCCAGCATTTT. Protein sequence: CASSLILSGSPNQPQHF.